This paragraph reports one T cell receptor beta chain. Via the markers CD45RO/CCR7/CD25/CD127/CD95/CD27, stem cell-like memory, regulatory, central memory and naive CD4+ cells were sorted. The sample is drawn from a study of beta chain features in type 1 diabetes. Expressed TCRB transcripts were sequenced because the isolated RNA had all been reverse transcribed beforehand. Profiled with immunoSEQ multiplex PCR; TCRdb holds only in-frame clones, not every one. The data contain fewer than 650,000 clones, around a sixth of them singletons. The specimen was naive CD4+ T cells from blood. This clonotype originated in a man aged 18-30 years in good health.

The DNA of the CDR3 is TGTGCCAGCAGCCGACTAGCGGGGGGGCTCTACCAAGAGACCCAGTACTTC. This sequence encodes CASSRLAGGLYQETQYF. The rearrangement uses TRBV27 and TRBJ2-5; 14 bases fit TRBD2. From germline, CDR1 is MNHEY and CDR2 SMNVEV (reference sequence). V was pared by 6 bases and J by 0 bases, with 6 bases of the junction left unmatched. The CDR3 loop spans 17 amino acids.